This TCR beta chain was profiled in a study of PD-1 blockade in classical Hodgkin lymphoma. Assay used: immunoSEQ multiplex PCR; TCRdb lists only in-frame clones, some missing. The table shows about 25,000 clones, with 80% occurring only once. Study-wide points: Diversity in CD4+ TCRs, unlike that measured in CD8+ TCRs, had risen significantly by C4D1. Exclusion covered patients beginning nivolumab under 1 year post-ASCT.

The CDR3 consists of 15 residues. Germline CDR1 is WNHNN and CDR2 is SYGVQD (reference sequence). Trimming removed 3 bases from V and 7 bases from J; junction bases left unmatched: 6. As for this clone: Its antigen is still unknown.

Each of the patients experienced relapse following autologous stem cell transplantation, and their brentuximab vedotin exposure differed. This receptor was taken from a human donor with classical Hodgkin lymphoma. This sample comprised peripheral blood mononuclear cells (PBMCs), obtained at baseline. The chain joins TRBV10-1 to TRBJ1-4, with 9 bases lining up with TRBD1. The CDR3 nucleotides are TGCGCCAGCAGTGACTCAACAGGGGGCGGTGAAAAACTGTTTTTT. As protein: CASSDSTGGGEKLFF.